This TCR beta chain was identified in a study of glioma-infiltrating T cells after dendritic cell vaccination. As for time point: after dendritic cell vaccination, including at tumor progression/relapse. Fresh-frozen tumor tissue and more than two years of survival data were available for all. PBMC were collected before vaccination, two weeks after the third vaccination, and at progression. Turning to this clone: This specimen includes other DNA sequences encoding the same CDR3.

This CDR3 spans 17 amino acids. The V end lost 0 bases, the J end lost 0 bases, and 10 bases lay between the germline ends. From germline, CDR1 is SGHNT and CDR2 YYREEE (reference sequence). Here immunoSEQ multiplex PCR was the method, and the copy in TCRdb shows in-frame clones only, minus some. The sample has more than 85,000 clones, roughly 89% seen once. The sample in question was blood, obtained after dendritic cell vaccination. The chain recombines TRBV5-4 with TRBJ1-6, with D possibly being TRBD1 (5 bases). This receptor was identified in a human donor with glioblastoma. The CDR3 loop reads CASSLGGGGSYNSPLHF. CDR3 DNA: TGTGCCAGCAGCTTGGGCGGGGGAGGCTCCTATAATTCACCCCTCCACTTT.